Listed below are T cell receptor beta chains from one sample, sequenced in a study of blood T cells in healthy people across ages. TCRdb ran MiXCR on the 5' RACE reads and lists one entry per CDR3 protein. This sample has over a million distinct CDR3 sequences, with around two fifths found just once. The sample consisted of blood. The receptors shown here come from a woman under 30 in good health. CDR3s include the opening cysteine and the closing phenylalanine or tryptophan. Each record gives: D gene, J gene, clone size, V gene, CDR3 DNA, CDR3 protein. A D gene is named only where the DNA matches it firmly. Not all rows give a size; the values are once, few, many and, for expanded clones, a class.

. TRBJ1-4 . TRBV7-9 TGTGCCAGCAGCTTAGTGCCCGGGATCGGGAAACTGTTTTTT CASSLVPGIGKLFF
TRBD1 TRBJ2-7 few TRBV4-1 TGCGCCAGCAGCCCACCGGGACAGGGCCTCGAGAACTACGAGCAGTACTTC CASSPPGQGLENYEQYF
. TRBJ2-1 . TRBV6-5 TGTGCCAGCAGCAACCGAGGACTATCCTACAATGAGCAGTTCTTC CASSNRGLSYNEQFF
. TRBJ2-3 . TRBV6-1 TGTGCCAGCAGTGGAATAGCGGTAGATACGCAGTATTTT CASSGIAVDTQYF
TRBD2 TRBJ2-7 . TRBV20-1 TGCAGTGCTAGAGGGGCTAGCGGGAGGGTATACAATGAGCAGTACTTC CSARGASGRVYNEQYF
. TRBJ1-1 . TRBV7-9 TGTGCCAGCAGCTTTGGGGAGCACGGAACTGAAGCTTTCTTT CASSFGEHGTEAFF
. TRBJ2-3 few TRBV13 TGTGCCAGCAGCCCTTACCGGGACTCGCTCCACACAGATACGCAGTATTTT CASSPYRDSLHTDTQYF
TRBD2 TRBJ2-7 . TRBV2 TGTGCTTATGCGGGGGGTACAGGGTGGTACGAGCAGTACTTC CAYAGGTGWYEQYF
. TRBJ2-1 . TRBV29-1 TGCAGCGACGCGGGTCTCGTCGGCTATGAGCAGTTCTTC CSDAGLVGYEQFF
. TRBJ1-1 . TRBV6-6 TGTGCCAGCAGGGACCCAGGGGTTGAAGCTTTCTTT CASRDPGVEAFF
. TRBJ2-3 . TRBV5-1 TGCGCCAGCAGCTACGGGGACCGGCAGGATACGCAGTATTTT CASSYGDRQDTQYF
TRBD1 TRBJ1-2 . TRBV3-1 TGTGCCAGCCGCTACTCAAGGACAGGGGCCTACACCTTC CASRYSRTGAYTF
. TRBJ2-7 few TRBV7-9 TGTGCCAGCAGCGTCCAAGAGTACGGCTCCTACGAGCAGTACTTC CASSVQEYGSYEQYF
. TRBJ1-2 . TRBV12-3/TRBV12-4 TGTGCCAGCACCCTTCTCGGGGGCCTCTATGGCTACACCTTC CASTLLGGLYGYTF
TRBD2 TRBJ2-3 few TRBV20-1 TGCAGTGCTAATAAACTAGCGGGAGCTACCACAGATACGCAGTATTTT CSANKLAGATTDTQYF
TRBD2 TRBJ2-7 . TRBV18 TGTGCCAGCTCAGCTACCGGGACTAGCGGTTACGAGCAGTACTTC CASSATGTSGYEQYF
TRBD1 TRBJ1-4 . TRBV4-1 TGCGCCAGCAGCCAAACGCAGGGGGCTCGGGGAGAAAAACCGTTTTTT CASSQTQGARGEKPFF
. TRBJ1-2 many TRBV4-1 TGCGCCAGCAGCCAGAATGGAGACGGGGGTAACTATGGCTACACCTTC CASSQNGDGGNYGYTF
TRBD2 TRBJ2-1 . TRBV2 TGTGCCAGCAGCGTCCCACGGAGCGGGGGGGCTCCGTCCTACAATGAGCAGTTCTTC CASSVPRSGGAPSYNEQFF
. TRBJ1-5 . TRBV10-3 TGTGCCATCAGGGAGAGTCAAAATCAGCCCCAGCATTTT CAIRESQNQPQHF
TRBD2 TRBJ2-5 many TRBV20-1 TGCAGTGCTAGAGACGGGGGGGGGCAAGAGACCCAGTACTTC CSARDGGGQETQYF
TRBD2 TRBJ2-7 once TRBV20-1 TGCAGTGCTTCCGGGACTAGCGGGAGACCCTACGAGCAGTACTTC CSASGTSGRPYEQYF
. TRBJ1-1 few TRBV6-5 TGTGCCAGCAGTTACCGCGACGGCGAAGCTTTCTTT CASSYRDGEAFF
TRBD2 TRBJ2-1 many TRBV29-1 TGCAGCGTTAGAAGGAGTGAGGTGTTGGGGGGGATAATGGGGTCCTACAATGAGCAGTTCTTC CSVRRSEVLGGIMGSYNEQFF
TRBD2 TRBJ2-7 . TRBV6-5 TGTGCCAGCAGTTACTCGGGTAGCGGGGGGAATCGGCGCCACGAGCAGTACTTC CASSYSGSGGNRRHEQYF
TRBD2 TRBJ2-7 . TRBV20-1 TGCAGTGCTGATGGGACTAGCGGGAGTGAGCAGTACTTC CSADGTSGSEQYF
. TRBJ2-1 few TRBV20-1 TGCAGTGCTAGAGATGCGCGGACGGGGAGTAACAATGAGCAGTTCTTC CSARDARTGSNNEQFF
TRBD2 TRBJ2-7 . TRBV4-1 TGCGCCAGCAGCCAAGTCAGCCAGCGGGAAGGGAGCTCCTACGAGCAGTACTTC CASSQVSQREGSSYEQYF
. TRBJ2-5 . TRBV24-1 TGTGCCACCAGTGGGGACTCTGAAGAGACCCAGTACTTC CATSGDSEETQYF
. TRBJ1-1 . TRBV10-3 TGTGCCATCAGTGGGTGGGGCAGCACTGAAGCTTTCTTT CAISGWGSTEAFF
TRBD2 TRBJ2-7 . TRBV4-1 TGCGCCAGCAGCCAAGTTAGCGGGAGGCCCGACTACGAGCAGTACTTC CASSQVSGRPDYEQYF